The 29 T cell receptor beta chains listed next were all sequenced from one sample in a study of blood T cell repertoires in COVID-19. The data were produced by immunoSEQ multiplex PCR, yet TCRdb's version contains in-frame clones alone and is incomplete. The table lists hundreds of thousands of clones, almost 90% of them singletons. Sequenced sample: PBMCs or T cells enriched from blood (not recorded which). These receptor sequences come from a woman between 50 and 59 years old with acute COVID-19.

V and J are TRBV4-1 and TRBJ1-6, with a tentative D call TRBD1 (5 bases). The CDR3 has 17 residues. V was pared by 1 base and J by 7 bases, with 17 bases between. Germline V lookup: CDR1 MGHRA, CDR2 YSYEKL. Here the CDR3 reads CASSQVPGLFRNSPLHF. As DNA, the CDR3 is TGCGCCAGCAGCCAAGTTCCAGGGTTGTTTAGGAATTCACCCCTCCACTTT.

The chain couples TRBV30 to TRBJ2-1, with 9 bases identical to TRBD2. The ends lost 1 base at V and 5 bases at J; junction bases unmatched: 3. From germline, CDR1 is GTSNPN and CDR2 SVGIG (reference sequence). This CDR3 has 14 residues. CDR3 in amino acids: CAWSGLAGDNEQFF. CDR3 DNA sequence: TGTGCCTGGAGTGGGTTAGCGGGAGACAATGAGCAGTTCTTC.

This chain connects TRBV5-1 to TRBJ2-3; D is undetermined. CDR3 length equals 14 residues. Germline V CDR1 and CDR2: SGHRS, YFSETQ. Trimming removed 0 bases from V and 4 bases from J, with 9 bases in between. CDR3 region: CASSLGGHPDTQYF. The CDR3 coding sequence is TGCGCCAGCAGCTTGGGAGGCCATCCAGATACGCAGTATTTT. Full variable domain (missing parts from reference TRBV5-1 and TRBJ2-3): KAGVTQTPRYLIKTRGQQVTLSCSPISGHRSVSWYQQTPGQGLQFLFEYFSETQRNKGNFPGRFSGRQFSNSRSEMNVSTLELGDSALYLCASSLGGHPDTQYFGPGTRLTVL.

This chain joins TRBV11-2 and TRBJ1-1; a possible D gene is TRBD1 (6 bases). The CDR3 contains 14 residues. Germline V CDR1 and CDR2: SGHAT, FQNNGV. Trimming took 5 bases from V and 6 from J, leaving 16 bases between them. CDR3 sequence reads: CASSAQLQGSEAFF. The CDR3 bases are TGTGCCAGCAGCGCGCAACTACAGGGATCTGAAGCTTTCTTT.

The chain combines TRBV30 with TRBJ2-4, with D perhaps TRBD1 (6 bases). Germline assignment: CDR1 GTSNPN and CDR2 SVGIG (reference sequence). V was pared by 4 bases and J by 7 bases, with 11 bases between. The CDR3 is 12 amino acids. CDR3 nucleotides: TGTGCCTGGACTGGGGGCTTTAACATTCAGTACTTC. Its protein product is CAWTGGFNIQYF.

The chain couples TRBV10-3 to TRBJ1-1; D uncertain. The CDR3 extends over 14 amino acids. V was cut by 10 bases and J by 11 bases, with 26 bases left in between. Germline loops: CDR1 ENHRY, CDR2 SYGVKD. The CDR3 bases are TGTGCCACCTCCGATTCAGGAGGCCCTACATTGGCTTTCTTT. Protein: CATSDSGGPTLAFF.

The CDR3 sequence: CASSFYRDRSYEQYF. The CDR3 nucleotides read TGTGCCAGCAGCTTCTACCGGGACAGGTCCTACGAGCAGTACTTC. The chain links TRBV7-9 to TRBJ2-7; 8 bases match TRBD1. The CDR3 sequence is 15 residues long. V trimming: 3 bases; J trimming: 1 base; junction bases outside the gene matches: 5. Germline CDR1 and CDR2: SEHNR and FQNEAQ (reference sequence).

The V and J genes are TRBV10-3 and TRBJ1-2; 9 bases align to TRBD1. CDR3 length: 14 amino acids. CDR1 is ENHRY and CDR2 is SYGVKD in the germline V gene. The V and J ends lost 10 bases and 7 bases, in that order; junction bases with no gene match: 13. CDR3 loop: CANAGTGTSGGYTF. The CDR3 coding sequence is TGTGCCAACGCCGGGACAGGGACGTCGGGTGGCTACACCTTC.

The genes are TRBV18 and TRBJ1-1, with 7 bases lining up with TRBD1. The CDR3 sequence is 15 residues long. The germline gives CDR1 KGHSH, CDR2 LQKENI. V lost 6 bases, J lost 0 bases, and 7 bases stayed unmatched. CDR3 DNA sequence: TGTGCCAGCTCTCTTACAGGGGAGGTGAACACTGAAGCTTTCTTT. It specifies CASSLTGEVNTEAFF.

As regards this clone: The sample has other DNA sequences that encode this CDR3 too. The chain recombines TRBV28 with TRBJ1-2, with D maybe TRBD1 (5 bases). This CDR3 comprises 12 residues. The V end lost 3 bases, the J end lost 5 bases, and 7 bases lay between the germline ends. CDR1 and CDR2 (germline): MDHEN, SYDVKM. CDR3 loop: CASSLGGYGYTF. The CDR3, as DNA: TGTGCCAGCAGTTTGGGGGGATATGGCTACACCTTC.

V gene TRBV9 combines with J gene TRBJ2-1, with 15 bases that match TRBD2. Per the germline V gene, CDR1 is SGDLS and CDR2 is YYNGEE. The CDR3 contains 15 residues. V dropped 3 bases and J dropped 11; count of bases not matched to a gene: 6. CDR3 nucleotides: TGTGCCAGCAGCGCCCCGGGACTAGCGGGAGGTCAGCAGTTCTTC. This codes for CASSAPGLAGGQQFF.

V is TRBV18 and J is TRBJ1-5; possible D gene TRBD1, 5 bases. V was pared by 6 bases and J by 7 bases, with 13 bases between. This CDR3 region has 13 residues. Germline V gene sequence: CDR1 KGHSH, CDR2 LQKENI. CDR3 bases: TGTGCCAGCTCGGGGGGGGAAGAACAGCCCCAGCATTTT. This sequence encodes CASSGGEEQPQHF.

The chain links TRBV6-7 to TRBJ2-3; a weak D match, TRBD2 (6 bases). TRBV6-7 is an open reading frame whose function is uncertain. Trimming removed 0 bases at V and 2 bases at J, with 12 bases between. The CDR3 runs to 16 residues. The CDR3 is CASSYSGGPITDTQYF. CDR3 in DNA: TGTGCCAGCAGTTACTCGGGGGGACCGATCACAGATACGCAGTATTTT.

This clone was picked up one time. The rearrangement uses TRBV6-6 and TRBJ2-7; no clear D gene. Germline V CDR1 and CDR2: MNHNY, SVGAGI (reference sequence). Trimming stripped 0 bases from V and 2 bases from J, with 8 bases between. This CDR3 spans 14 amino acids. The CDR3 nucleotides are TGTGCCAGCAGTTACTCGTTAGATACCTACGAGCAGTACTTC. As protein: CASSYSLDTYEQYF.

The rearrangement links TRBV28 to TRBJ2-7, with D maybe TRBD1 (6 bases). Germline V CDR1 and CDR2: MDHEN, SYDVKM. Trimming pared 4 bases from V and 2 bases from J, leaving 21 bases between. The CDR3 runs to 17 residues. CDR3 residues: CASSSTQPGHATYEQYF. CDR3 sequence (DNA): TGTGCCAGCAGTTCAACACAACCGGGACACGCAACCTACGAGCAGTACTTC.

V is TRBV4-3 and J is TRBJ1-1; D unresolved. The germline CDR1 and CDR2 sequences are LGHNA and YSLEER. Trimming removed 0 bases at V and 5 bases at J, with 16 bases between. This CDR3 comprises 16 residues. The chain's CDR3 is CASSQDLRTLGTEAFF. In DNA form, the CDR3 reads TGCGCCAGCAGCCAAGATTTAAGGACTTTAGGGACTGAAGCTTTCTTT.

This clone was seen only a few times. CDR3 DNA sequence: TGTGCCAGCTCACCACCCGGGACAGACCTTACCTACGAGCAGTACTTC. It is translated as CASSPPGTDLTYEQYF. The genes are TRBV18 and TRBJ2-7; 7 bases map to TRBD1. V lost 0 bases to trimming and J lost 2 bases; unmatched junction nucleotides: 7. Germline V gives CDR1 KGHSH, CDR2 LQKENI. The CDR3 length is 16 residues.

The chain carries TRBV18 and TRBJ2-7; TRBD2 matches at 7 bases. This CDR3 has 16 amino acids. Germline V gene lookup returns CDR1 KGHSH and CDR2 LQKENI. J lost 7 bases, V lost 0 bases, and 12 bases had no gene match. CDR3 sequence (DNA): TGTGCCAGCTCACCACCGTCGGGAGGCGCGCTGGGGGAGCAGTACTTC. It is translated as CASSPPSGGALGEQYF.

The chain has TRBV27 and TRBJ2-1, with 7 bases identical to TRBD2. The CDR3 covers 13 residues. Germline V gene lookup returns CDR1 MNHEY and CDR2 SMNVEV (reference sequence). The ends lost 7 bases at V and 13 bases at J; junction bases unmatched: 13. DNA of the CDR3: TGTGCCAGCAACCCCCCGGGAGGATGGGAACAGTTCTTC. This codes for CASNPPGGWEQFF.

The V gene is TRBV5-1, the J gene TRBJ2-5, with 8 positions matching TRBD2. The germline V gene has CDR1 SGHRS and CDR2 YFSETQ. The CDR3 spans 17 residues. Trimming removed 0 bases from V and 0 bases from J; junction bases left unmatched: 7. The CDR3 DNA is TGCGCCAGCAGCTTGGATCGGGCTAGCGGGTACCAAGAGACCCAGTACTTC. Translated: CASSLDRASGYQETQYF. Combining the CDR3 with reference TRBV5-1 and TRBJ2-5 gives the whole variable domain KAGVTQTPRYLIKTRGQQVTLSCSPISGHRSVSWYQQTPGQGLQFLFEYFSETQRNKGNFPGRFSGRQFSNSRSEMNVSTLELGDSALYLCASSLDRASGYQETQYFGPGTRLLVL.

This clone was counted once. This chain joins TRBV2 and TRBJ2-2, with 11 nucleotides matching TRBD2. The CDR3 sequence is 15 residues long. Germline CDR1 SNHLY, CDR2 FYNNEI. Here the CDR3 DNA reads TGTGCGAAGTCCTTAGCGGGAGGGCTCACCGGGGAGCTGTTTTTT. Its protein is CAKSLAGGLTGELFF.

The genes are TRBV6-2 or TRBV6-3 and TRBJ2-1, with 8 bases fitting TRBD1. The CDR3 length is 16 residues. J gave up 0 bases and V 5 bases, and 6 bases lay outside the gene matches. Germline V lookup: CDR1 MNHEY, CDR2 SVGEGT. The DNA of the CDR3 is TGTGCCAGCAGTCTCAGGGGGCGGAGCTCCTACAATGAGCAGTTCTTC. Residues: CASSLRGRSSYNEQFF.

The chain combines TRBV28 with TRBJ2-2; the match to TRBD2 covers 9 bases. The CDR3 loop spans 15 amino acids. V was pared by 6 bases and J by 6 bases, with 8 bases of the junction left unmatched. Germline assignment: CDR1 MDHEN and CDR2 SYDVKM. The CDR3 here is CASRTLAGHPGELFF. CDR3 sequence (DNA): TGTGCCAGCAGAACGCTAGCGGGACACCCCGGGGAGCTGTTTTTT.

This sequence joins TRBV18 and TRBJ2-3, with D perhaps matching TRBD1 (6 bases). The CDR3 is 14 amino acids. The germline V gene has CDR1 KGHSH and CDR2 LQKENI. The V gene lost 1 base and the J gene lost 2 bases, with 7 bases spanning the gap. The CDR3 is CASSPRTATDTQYF. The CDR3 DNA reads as TGTGCCAGCTCACCACGGACAGCCACAGATACGCAGTATTTT.

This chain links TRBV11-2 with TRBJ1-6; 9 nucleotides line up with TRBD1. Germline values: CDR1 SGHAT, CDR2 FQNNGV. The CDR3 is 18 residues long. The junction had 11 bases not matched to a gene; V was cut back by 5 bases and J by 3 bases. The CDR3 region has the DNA TGTGCCAGCAGCGAAAAGACAGGGGGGGCCCACTATAATTCACCCCTCCACTTT. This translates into CASSEKTGGAHYNSPLHF.

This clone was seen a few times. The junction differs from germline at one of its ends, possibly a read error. CDR3 amino acids: CASSLGLQGADEQYF. CDR3 nucleotides: TGTGCTAGCAGCTTAGGGTTGCAGGGGGCCGACGAGCAGTACTTC. This sequence joins TRBV7-7 and TRBJ2-7; 8 bases are a match to TRBD1. CDR1 and CDR2 from the germline V gene are SSHAT and FNYEAQ (reference sequence). This CDR3 contains 15 residues.

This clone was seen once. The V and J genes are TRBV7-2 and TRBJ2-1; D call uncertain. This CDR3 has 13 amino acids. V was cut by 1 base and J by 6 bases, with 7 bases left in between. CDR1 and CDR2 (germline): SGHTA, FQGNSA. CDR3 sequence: CASSLGARNEQFF. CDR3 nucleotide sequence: TGTGCCAGCAGCTTAGGGGCTCGCAATGAGCAGTTCTTC.

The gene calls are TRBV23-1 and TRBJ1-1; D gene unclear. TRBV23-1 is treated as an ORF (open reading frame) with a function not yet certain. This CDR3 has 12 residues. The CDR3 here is CHGGSSNTEAFF. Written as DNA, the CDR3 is TGCCATGGAGGCAGTTCGAACACTGAAGCTTTCTTT.

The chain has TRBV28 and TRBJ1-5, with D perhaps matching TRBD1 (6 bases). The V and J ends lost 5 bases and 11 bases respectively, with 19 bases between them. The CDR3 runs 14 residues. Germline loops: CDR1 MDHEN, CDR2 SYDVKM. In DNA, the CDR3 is TGTGCCAGCAGTCAACGGCCCGGACAGCCCGCCCAGCATTTT. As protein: CASSQRPGQPAQHF.